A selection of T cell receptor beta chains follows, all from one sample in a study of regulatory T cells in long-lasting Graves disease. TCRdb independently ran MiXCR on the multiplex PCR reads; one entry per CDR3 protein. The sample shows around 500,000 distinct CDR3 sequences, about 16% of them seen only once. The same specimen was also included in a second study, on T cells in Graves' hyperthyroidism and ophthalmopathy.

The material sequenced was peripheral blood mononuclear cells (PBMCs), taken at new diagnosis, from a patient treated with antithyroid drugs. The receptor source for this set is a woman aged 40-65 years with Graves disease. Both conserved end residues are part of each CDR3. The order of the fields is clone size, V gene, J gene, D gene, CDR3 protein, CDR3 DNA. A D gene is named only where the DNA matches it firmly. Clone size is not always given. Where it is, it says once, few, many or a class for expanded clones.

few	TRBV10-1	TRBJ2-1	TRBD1	CASSPGQGARYEQFF	TGCGCCAGCAGTCCGGGACAGGGGGCTAGGTATGAGCAGTTCTTC
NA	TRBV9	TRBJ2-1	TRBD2	CASSVTSGGAFNEQFF	TGTGCCAGCAGCGTAACTAGCGGGGGGGCCTTCAATGAGCAGTTCTTC
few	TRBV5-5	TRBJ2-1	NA	CASSSPRNEQFF	TGTGCCAGCAGCTCCCCGCGCAATGAGCAGTTCTTC
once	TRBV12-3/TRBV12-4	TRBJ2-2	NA	CASSSRDWDTGELFF	TGTGCCAGCAGCTCCCGGGACTGGGACACCGGGGAGCTGTTTTTT
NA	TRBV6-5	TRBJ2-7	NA	CASSYSAGSSYEQYF	TGTGCCAGCAGTTACTCTGCAGGCAGTTCCTACGAGCAGTACTTC
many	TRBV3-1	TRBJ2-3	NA	CASSHDRGDTQYF	TGTGCCAGCAGCCACGACCGGGGGGATACGCAGTATTTT
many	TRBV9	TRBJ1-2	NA	CASSVDLGPKGYTF	TGTGCCAGCAGCGTAGATCTGGGTCCGAAAGGCTACACCTTC
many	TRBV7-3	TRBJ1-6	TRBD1	CASSLGQGANSPLHF	TGTGCCAGCAGCTTGGGCCAGGGGGCGAATTCACCCCTCCACTTT
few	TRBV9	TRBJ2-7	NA	CASSGQDQSYEQYF	TGTGCCAGCAGCGGACAGGATCAATCCTACGAGCAGTACTTC
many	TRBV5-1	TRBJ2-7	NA	CASSVQVGTSYEQYF	TGCGCCAGCAGCGTACAGGTGGGCACCTCCTACGAGCAGTACTTC
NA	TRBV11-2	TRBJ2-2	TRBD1	CASRFRGGTGVTGELFF	TGTGCCAGCAGGTTCCGGGGGGGGACAGGGGTCACCGGGGAGCTGTTTTTT
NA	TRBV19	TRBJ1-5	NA	CASESGGSAQPQHF	TGTGCCAGTGAATCGGGGGGTTCCGCTCAGCCCCAGCATTTT
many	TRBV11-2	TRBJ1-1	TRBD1	CASSAGQANTEAFF	TGTGCCAGCAGCGCCGGACAGGCCAACACTGAAGCTTTCTTT
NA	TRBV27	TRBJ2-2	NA	CASKQEVRAGELFF	TGTGCCAGTAAACAGGAAGTTCGTGCGGGGGAGCTGTTTTTT
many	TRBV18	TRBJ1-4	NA	CASSPSATNEKLFF	TGTGCCAGCTCACCATCTGCAACTAATGAAAAACTGTTTTTT
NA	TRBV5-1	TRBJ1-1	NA	CASSLGHMTSDTEAFF	TGCGCCAGCAGCTTGGGGCATATGACGTCGGACACTGAAGCTTTCTTT
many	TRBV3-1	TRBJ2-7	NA	CASSQKTTHYEQYF	TGTGCCAGCAGCCAAAAGACAACCCACTACGAGCAGTACTTC
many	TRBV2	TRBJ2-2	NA	CASSVTGPGELFF	TGTGCCAGCAGTGTAACAGGTCCCGGGGAGCTGTTTTTT
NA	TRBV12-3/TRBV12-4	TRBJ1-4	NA	CASSSGGLANEKLFF	TGTGCCAGCAGCTCGGGGGGGTTGGCTAATGAAAAACTGTTTTTT
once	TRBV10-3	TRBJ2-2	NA	CAIAPRTENTGELFF	TGTGCCATCGCCCCCCGGACAGAGAACACCGGGGAGCTGTTTTTT
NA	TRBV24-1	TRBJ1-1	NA	CATSGRGEAFF	TGTGCCACCAGTGGTCGGGGTGAAGCTTTCTTT
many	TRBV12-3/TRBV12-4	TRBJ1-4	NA	CASKTTTNEKLFF	TGTGCCAGCAAAACCACCACTAATGAAAAACTGTTTTTT
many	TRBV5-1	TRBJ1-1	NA	CASSLRTATEAFF	TGCGCCAGCAGCTTGAGGACAGCCACTGAAGCTTTCTTT
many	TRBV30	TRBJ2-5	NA	CAWSVLDRETQYF	TGTGCCTGGAGTGTACTGGACAGAGAGACCCAGTACTTC
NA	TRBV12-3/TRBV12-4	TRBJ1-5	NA	CASSLERQAGEQPQHF	TGTGCCAGCAGTTTAGAGAGACAGGCGGGGGAGCAGCCCCAGCATTTT
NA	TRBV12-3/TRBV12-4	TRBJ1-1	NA	CASRSGQSIFTFF	TGTGCCAGCAGGTCAGGCCAGAGCATCTTTACTTTCTTT
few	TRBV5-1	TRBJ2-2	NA	CASSPRVGNTGELFF	TGCGCCAGCAGCCCCCGGGTCGGAAACACCGGGGAGCTGTTTTTT
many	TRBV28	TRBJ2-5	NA	CASSLEGGPPDGETQYF	TGTGCCAGCAGTTTAGAAGGAGGGCCACCCGACGGGGAGACCCAGTACTTC
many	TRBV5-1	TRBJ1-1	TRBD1	CASSSRTGGFGDTEAFF	TGTGCCAGCAGCTCCCGGACAGGGGGCTTTGGGGACACTGAAGCTTTCTTT
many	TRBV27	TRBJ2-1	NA	CATAASPYNEQFF	TGTGCCACTGCGGCCAGCCCGTACAATGAGCAGTTCTTC
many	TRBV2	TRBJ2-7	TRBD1	CASSEATGGGYEQYF	TGTGCCAGCAGTGAAGCGACAGGGGGCGGTTACGAGCAGTACTTC
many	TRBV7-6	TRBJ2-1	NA	CASSLEQGSYNEQFF	TGTGCCAGCTCGCTCGAACAGGGCTCCTACAATGAGCAGTTCTTC
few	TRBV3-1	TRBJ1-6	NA	CASSQDGRAENSPLHF	TGTGCCAGCAGCCAAGATGGAAGGGCCGAAAATTCACCCCTCCACTTT
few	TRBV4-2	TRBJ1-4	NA	CASSQDRQLNEKLFF	TGTGCCAGCAGCCAAGATCGCCAGCTTAATGAAAAACTGTTTTTT
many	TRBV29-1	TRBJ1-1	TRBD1	CSVDTSRDSWNTEAFF	TGCAGCGTCGACACATCCAGGGACAGCTGGAACACTGAAGCTTTCTTT
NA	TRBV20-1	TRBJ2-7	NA	CSARMPGSEQYF	TGCAGTGCTAGAATGCCAGGCTCCGAGCAGTACTTC
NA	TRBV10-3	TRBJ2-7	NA	CAITNRDGGHEQYF	TGTGCCATCACAAACCGGGACGGGGGCCACGAGCAGTACTTC
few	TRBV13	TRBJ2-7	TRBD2	CASSLVTSLTMDEQYF	TGTGCCAGCAGCTTGGTGACTAGCTTGACAATGGACGAGCAGTACTTC
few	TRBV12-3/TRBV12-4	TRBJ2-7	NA	CASSTGIEQYF	TGTGCCAGCAGTACGGGCATCGAGCAGTACTTC
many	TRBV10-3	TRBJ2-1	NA	CAISGGGVDEQFF	TGTGCCATCAGTGGAGGGGGGGTCGATGAGCAGTTCTTC
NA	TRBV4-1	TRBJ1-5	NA	CASSQDWQTHQPQHF	TGCGCCAGCAGCCAAGATTGGCAGACACATCAGCCCCAGCATTTT
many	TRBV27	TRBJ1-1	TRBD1	CASRDSPSSAEAFF	TGTGCCAGCCGGGACAGCCCCTCCTCTGCTGAAGCTTTCTTT
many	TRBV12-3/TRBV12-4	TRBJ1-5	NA	CASTVGYQPQHF	TGTGCCAGCACCGTGGGGTATCAGCCCCAGCATTTT
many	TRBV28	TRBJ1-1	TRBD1	CASSPYRGPEAFF	TGTGCCAGCAGTCCATACAGGGGGCCTGAAGCTTTCTTT
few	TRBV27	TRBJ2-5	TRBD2	CASSSLLADKESTQYF	TGTGCCAGCAGCTCGCTCCTAGCGGACAAAGAGAGCACCCAGTACTTC
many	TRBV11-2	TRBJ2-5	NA	CASTRGFGETQYF	TGTGCCAGCACCCGAGGGTTTGGCGAGACCCAGTACTTC
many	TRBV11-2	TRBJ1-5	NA	CASSLDGAGYVNQPQHF	TGTGCCAGCAGCTTAGATGGGGCGGGGTATGTCAATCAGCCCCAGCATTTT
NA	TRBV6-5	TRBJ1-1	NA	CASSYSSGLFSEAFF	TGTGCCAGCAGTTACTCGTCAGGGTTGTTCTCTGAAGCTTTCTTT
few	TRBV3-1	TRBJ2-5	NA	CASSQDSAVQETQYF	TGTGCCAGCAGCCAAGATTCGGCAGTCCAAGAGACCCAGTACTTC
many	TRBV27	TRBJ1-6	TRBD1	CASRGQGLTYNSPLHF	TGTGCCAGCAGAGGACAGGGATTAACCTATAATTCACCCCTCCACTTT
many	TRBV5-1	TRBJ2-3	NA	CASSPDGSSTDTQYF	TGCGCCAGCAGCCCGGACGGATCTAGCACAGATACGCAGTATTTT
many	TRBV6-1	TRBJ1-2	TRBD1	CASSPTGAHYGYTF	TGTGCCAGCAGTCCGACAGGGGCTCACTATGGCTACACCTTC
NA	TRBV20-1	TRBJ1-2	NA	CSARVRLEGYTF	TGCAGTGCTAGAGTCCGTCTTGAGGGCTACACCTTC
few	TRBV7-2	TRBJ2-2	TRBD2	CASSVPSGMSPGELFF	TGTGCCAGCAGCGTTCCTAGCGGGATGTCCCCCGGGGAGCTGTTTTTT
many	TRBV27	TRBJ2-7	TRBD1	CASSRIPGQGIYEQYF	TGTGCCAGCAGTAGAATACCGGGACAGGGGATTTACGAGCAGTACTTC
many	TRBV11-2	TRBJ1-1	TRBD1	CASSSTGGGFGVWAFF	TGTGCCAGCAGCTCGACAGGGGGCGGGTTTGGGGTGTGGGCTTTCTTT
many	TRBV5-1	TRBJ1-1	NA	CASSPGGRGDTEAFF	TGCGCCAGCAGCCCGGGCGGTCGAGGTGACACTGAAGCTTTCTTT
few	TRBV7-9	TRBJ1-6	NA	CASSSTGETPLHF	TGTGCCAGCAGCTCGACCGGGGAAACACCCCTCCACTTT
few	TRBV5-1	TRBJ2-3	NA	CASSPGTSSTDTQYF	TGCGCCAGCAGCCCGGGGACCTCTAGCACAGATACGCAGTATTTT